The count of the clone carrying this TCR beta chain is one. CDR3 length: 13 amino acids. Germline CDR1 LNHDA, CDR2 SQIVND (reference sequence). V was clipped by 5 bases and J by 6 bases; unmatched bases: 2. The sample belongs to a study of blood T cell repertoires in COVID-19. Looking at the study overall: Italy, Spain and the United States were the sources of the convalescent and acute COVID-19 samples. T cells, B-cell-depleted T cells, or PBMCs supplied cDNA or gDNA.

Per the original data handling: Reference gene primer amplification yielded estimated nucleated cell counts. TCRdb's copy holds only in-frame clones and misses some; the assay was immunoSEQ multiplex PCR. V and J calls and clone size follow that table, whereas D and trimming were derived from the DNA. The sample yields about 74,000 clones, around nine tenths seen once. The chain is built from TRBV19 and TRBJ1-4; TRBD1 aligns across 8 bases. The source of this sequence is a man aged 50 or older with acute or convalescent COVID-19. The specimen was peripheral blood. The CDR3 sequence: CASSPGQDEKLFF. In DNA, the CDR3 is TGTGCCAGTAGTCCGGGACAGGATGAAAAACTGTTTTTT.